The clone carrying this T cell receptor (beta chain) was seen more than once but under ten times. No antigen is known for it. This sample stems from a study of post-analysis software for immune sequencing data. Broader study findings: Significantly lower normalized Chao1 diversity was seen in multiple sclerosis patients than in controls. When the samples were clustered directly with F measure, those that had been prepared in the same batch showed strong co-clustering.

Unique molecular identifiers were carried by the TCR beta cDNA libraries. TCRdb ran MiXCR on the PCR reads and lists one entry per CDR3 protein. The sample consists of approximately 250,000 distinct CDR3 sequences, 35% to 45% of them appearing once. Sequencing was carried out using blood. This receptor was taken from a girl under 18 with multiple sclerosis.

The CDR3 region is CASSGGSVLSTDTQYF. CDR3 coding DNA: TGTGCCAGCAGTGGAGGGAGTGTATTAAGCACAGATACGCAGTATTTT. V is TRBV12-3 or TRBV12-4 and J is TRBJ2-3; possible D gene TRBD2, 6 bases. V was shortened by 5 bases and J by 0 bases, with 15 bases between the two germline ends. There are 16 residues in the CDR3.